Listed below are T cell receptor beta chains from one sample, sequenced in a study of T-cell reconstitution after alpha-beta-depleted transplantation in children. TCRdb ran MiXCR on the PCR reads and lists one entry per CDR3 protein. Of approximately 420,000 distinct CDR3 sequences listed, approximately 10% are singletons. The specimen was PBMCs from the stem cell graft donor, collected from the stem cell graft. Source of these receptors: a human donor who donated a stem cell graft to a child with acute myeloid leukemia. Both conserved end residues are part of each CDR3. The D gene is left open where the match is weak. Expanded clones are given a class, and other clones once, few, many or no size at all.

d_call clone_size j_call v_call cdr3_aa cdr3_nt
NA NA TRBJ1-2 TRBV4-2 CASSPGIGFLGYGYTF TGTGCCAGCAGCCCCGGGATAGGCTTCCTTGGTTATGGCTACACCTTC
TRBD2 NA TRBJ2-1 TRBV20-1 CSARGGLAGRPDYNEQFF TGCAGTGCTAGAGGAGGACTAGCGGGGAGACCCGACTACAATGAGCAGTTCTTC
TRBD2 few TRBJ2-5 TRBV20-1 CSASRLASLQETQYF TGCAGTGCTAGCAGACTAGCGTCCTTACAAGAGACCCAGTACTTC
NA few TRBJ2-5 TRBV9 CASSVGKRYQETQYF TGTGCCAGCAGCGTAGGAAAGAGGTACCAAGAGACCCAGTACTTC
NA many TRBJ2-3 TRBV20-1 CSARSGGLTDTQYF TGCAGTGCTAGGTCCGGGGGCCTCACAGATACGCAGTATTTT
NA NA TRBJ2-5 TRBV2 CASSARLSGQETQYF TGTGCCAGCAGTGCGCGACTTTCGGGACAAGAGACCCAGTACTTC
NA NA TRBJ2-3 TRBV11-2 CATQRDLGPTDTQYF TGTGCCACACAAAGGGACCTGGGCCCCACAGATACGCAGTATTTT
NA NA TRBJ2-3 TRBV27 CASSSWERRDSTDTQYF TGTGCCAGCAGTTCCTGGGAAAGAAGGGACAGCACAGATACGCAGTATTTT
NA many TRBJ2-1 TRBV4-3 CASSQVSNNEQFF TGCGCCAGCAGCCAAGTCTCGAACAATGAGCAGTTCTTC
TRBD2 NA TRBJ2-1 TRBV20-1 CSARLAGSRLRNEQFF TGCAGTGCTCGACTAGCGGGGTCTCGCCTCCGCAATGAGCAGTTCTTC
NA NA TRBJ1-2 TRBV7-2 CASSLGLQSDYGYTF TGTGCCAGCAGCTTAGGGTTGCAGTCAGACTATGGCTACACCTTC
NA NA TRBJ1-4 TRBV10-3 CATSGGAVTNEKLFF TGTGCCACCTCGGGGGGGGCGGTAACTAATGAAAAACTGTTTTTT
NA NA TRBJ1-5 TRBV6-2/TRBV6-3 CASSFVQGSNQPQHF TGTGCCAGCAGTTTTGTACAGGGAAGCAATCAGCCCCAGCATTTT
NA NA TRBJ1-2 TRBV12-3/TRBV12-4 CATIPGETNYGYTF TGTGCCACCATACCTGGGGAGACCAACTATGGCTACACCTTC
TRBD2 many TRBJ2-1 TRBV20-1 CSALTTSGGPGEQFF TGCAGTGCTCTAACGACTAGCGGGGGGCCGGGTGAGCAGTTCTTC
NA few TRBJ1-2 TRBV10-3 CAISDPRGANYGYTF TGTGCCATCAGTGACCCCCGGGGGGCTAACTATGGCTACACCTTC
NA many TRBJ2-1 TRBV13 CASSSRLRAPAYNEQFF TGTGCCAGCAGTTCACGACTCCGGGCCCCGGCATACAATGAGCAGTTCTTC
TRBD2 NA TRBJ2-4 TRBV7-2 CASMAGGGDIQYF TGTGCCAGCATGGCGGGCGGGGGGGACATTCAGTACTTC
TRBD1 NA TRBJ2-1 TRBV20-1 CSARGQGDEQFF TGCAGTGCTAGAGGACAGGGGGACGAGCAGTTCTTC
TRBD2 NA TRBJ2-1 TRBV5-4 CASSLAGGRSIYNEQFF TGTGCCAGCAGCTTGGCCGGCGGGAGGAGCATTTACAATGAGCAGTTCTTC
NA many TRBJ2-1 TRBV9 CASSVAGRGSYNEQFF TGTGCCAGCAGCGTAGCTGGGCGGGGCTCCTACAATGAGCAGTTCTTC
NA few TRBJ2-3 TRBV12-3/TRBV12-4 CASSPTRAALSADTQYF TGTGCCAGCAGCCCTACCCGTGCAGCCCTATCGGCAGATACGCAGTATTTT
TRBD2 NA TRBJ2-7 TRBV20-1 CSARGTSGRVAYEQYF TGCAGTGCTAGAGGGACTAGCGGGAGGGTCGCCTACGAGCAGTACTTC
NA few TRBJ1-2 TRBV12-3/TRBV12-4 CASSFRDGDYTF TGTGCCAGCAGTTTTAGGGACGGCGACTACACCTTC
TRBD2 NA TRBJ2-1 TRBV11-2 CASSLGLVVYNEQFF TGTGCCAGCAGCTTGGGACTAGTAGTCTACAATGAGCAGTTCTTC
NA few TRBJ2-2 TRBV9 CASSVDWGSGTGELFF TGTGCCAGCAGCGTAGACTGGGGAAGCGGCACCGGGGAGCTGTTTTTT
NA few TRBJ2-5 TRBV9 CASSGDFSETQYF TGTGCCAGCAGCGGGGACTTCTCGGAGACCCAGTACTTC
TRBD2 NA TRBJ2-3 TRBV6-1 CASSAGGLAVQDTQYF TGTGCCAGCAGTGCGGGGGGACTAGCGGTCCAAGATACGCAGTATTTT
TRBD2 NA TRBJ2-1 TRBV20-1 CSARDRIAGELFHEQFF TGCAGTGCTAGAGATCGAATAGCGGGAGAGCTTTTCCATGAGCAGTTCTTC
NA few TRBJ2-5 TRBV29-1 CSVREQGIETQYF TGCAGCGTTAGAGAACAGGGCATCGAGACCCAGTACTTC
NA few TRBJ2-1 TRBV29-1 CSLSRGNEQFF TGCAGCCTCAGCAGGGGTAATGAGCAGTTCTTC
TRBD2 many TRBJ2-2 TRBV5-1 CASSPDGLALTGELFF TGCGCCAGCAGCCCTGACGGACTAGCGCTCACCGGGGAGCTGTTTTTT
NA NA TRBJ1-1 TRBV7-3 CASSGTGTGTLNTEAFF TGTGCCAGCAGCGGGACCGGGACGGGGACCTTAAACACTGAAGCTTTCTTT
NA few TRBJ2-1 TRBV6-2/TRBV6-3 CASRDPSPAANEQFF TGTGCCAGCAGGGACCCTAGCCCCGCAGCCAATGAGCAGTTCTTC
TRBD2 few TRBJ2-5 TRBV29-1 CSVGVGGETQYF TGCAGCGTGGGGGTGGGGGGGGAGACCCAGTACTTC
NA NA TRBJ2-3 TRBV28 CASSSPKWVPSDTQYF TGTGCCAGCAGTTCCCCCAAATGGGTTCCTTCAGATACGCAGTATTTT
TRBD1 many TRBJ2-4 TRBV30 CAWGTGVNIQYF TGTGCCTGGGGGACAGGGGTAAACATTCAGTACTTC
TRBD1 few TRBJ1-1 TRBV12-3/TRBV12-4 CASTLGQGAEAFF TGTGCCAGCACCCTCGGACAGGGCGCTGAAGCTTTCTTT
TRBD1 NA TRBJ1-5 TRBV20-1 CSAKQGDDQPQHF TGCAGTGCGAAACAGGGGGACGACCAGCCCCAGCATTTT
TRBD2 few TRBJ2-7 TRBV10-3 CAISEGTNYEQYF TGTGCCATCAGTGAGGGGACTAACTACGAGCAGTACTTC
TRBD1 NA TRBJ1-2 TRBV29-1 CSVLTGANYGYTF TGCAGCGTATTGACAGGGGCCAACTATGGCTACACCTTC
NA NA TRBJ1-5 TRBV20-1 CSARDGGTHSNQPQHF TGCAGTGCTAGAGATGGGGGAACTCATAGCAATCAGCCCCAGCATTTT
TRBD2 NA TRBJ2-3 TRBV20-1 CSAKLAGGRYTQYF TGCAGTGCAAAACTAGCGGGGGGGAGATATACGCAGTATTTT
TRBD1 NA TRBJ1-6 TRBV5-1 CASRRGGDRGVNSPLHF TGCGCCAGCCGAAGAGGAGGTGACAGGGGAGTCAATTCACCCCTCCACTTT
NA many TRBJ1-2 TRBV10-3 CAISGRGSGYTF TGTGCCATCAGTGGACGGGGGTCTGGCTACACCTTC
TRBD2 few TRBJ2-2 TRBV6-4 CASSDSGLAGDTGELFF TGTGCCAGCAGTGACTCGGGTCTAGCGGGAGATACCGGGGAGCTGTTTTTT
TRBD1 NA TRBJ1-1 TRBV6-1 CASTKSGGANTEAFF TGTGCCAGCACCAAATCAGGGGGGGCGAACACTGAAGCTTTCTTT
TRBD1 few TRBJ2-6 TRBV5-1 CASSMAGTGNLPGANVLTF TGCGCCAGCAGCATGGCAGGGACAGGGAACCTACCTGGGGCCAACGTCCTGACTTTC
TRBD2 NA TRBJ2-1 TRBV6-1 CASRTGTSGGNEQFF TGTGCCAGCAGAACCGGGACTAGCGGGGGCAATGAGCAGTTCTTC
TRBD1 NA TRBJ2-4 TRBV7-9 CASSLETGEAKNIQYF TGTGCCAGCAGCTTAGAAACAGGGGAGGCCAAAAACATTCAGTACTTC
TRBD2 few TRBJ2-7 TRBV7-2 CASSRPVRGVHSYEQYF TGTGCCAGCAGCCGGCCCGTTCGGGGGGTTCACTCCTACGAGCAGTACTTC
TRBD1 few TRBJ2-1 TRBV25-1 CASSGTLDRGLDNEQFF TGTGCCAGCAGTGGGACCCTGGACAGGGGCTTAGACAATGAGCAGTTCTTC
NA NA TRBJ1-3 TRBV6-5 CASSYSAGANTIYF TGTGCCAGCAGTTACTCGGCCGGTGCAAACACCATATATTTT
TRBD1 few TRBJ1-1 TRBV29-1 CSVSSTGTGTEAFF TGCAGCGTCTCCTCGACAGGGACAGGAACTGAAGCTTTCTTT
NA few TRBJ2-5 TRBV7-2 CASSLARMAAQETQYF TGTGCCAGCAGCTTAGCGCGGATGGCGGCTCAAGAGACCCAGTACTTC